The text below deals with one T cell receptor beta chain. Its antigen is unknown. The sample belongs to a study of shared clonotypes between healthy human individuals. Study findings and constraints: Clonotype sharing among donors likely depends on sequencing depth.

This table comes from immunoSEQ multiplex PCR, and its TCRdb copy is limited to in-frame clones, with some not included. Here the sample spans over a million clones, approximately 78% being singletons. CDR1 SNHLY and CDR2 FYNNEI come from the germline V gene. V was trimmed by 7 bases and J by 3 bases, leaving 15 bases between them. The CDR3 runs to 15 residues. The sequencing input was memory CD4+ T cells from PBMCs. Subset given: CD45RA-negative fraction. The clonotype originates from a young man in good health. Some clones in this sample may be carry-over from other donors' samples. The rearrangement joins TRBV2 to TRBJ1-4; D is perhaps TRBD1 (6 bases). CDR3 sequence: CASNFQGRANEKLFF. The DNA for the CDR3 is TGTGCCAGCAATTTCCAGGGGCGGGCTAATGAAAAACTGTTTTTT.